This TCR beta chain was found in a study of identical twins. General study findings and limits: Beta out-of-frame sequences showed weaker excess twin sharing. Out-of-frame alpha sequences common to twins were enriched for low generation probability. Instead of following the same donors, the conclusions were based on cross-sectional statistical analysis.

J lost 2 bases, V lost 8 bases, and 0 bases had no gene match. This CDR3 comprises 12 residues. Template switching created a universal primer site, and the cDNA included unique molecular identifiers. TCRdb processed the 5' RACE reads anew with MiXCR; each CDR3 protein has one entry. This table has some 1,700,000 distinct CDR3 sequences, under 35% appearing once. This clonotype was seen repeatedly, ten times or more. Its antigen is unidentified. The V gene is TRBV12-3 or TRBV12-4, the J gene TRBJ2-1; TRBD2 agrees at 7 bases. Sequences were obtained from cord blood. The receptor was isolated from a newborn girl in good health. CDR3 region: CASGGAYNEQFF. The DNA of the CDR3 is TGTGCCAGCGGGGGGGCCTACAATGAGCAGTTCTTC.